This record concerns one TCR beta chain sequence. CDR1 and CDR2 (germline): MDHEN, SYDVKM. Between the trimmed V and J ends, which lost 8 bases and 3 bases, there was a span of 13 bases. The CDR3 extends over 13 amino acids. The entry originates in a study of blood T cells in healthy people across ages. Together with a sample-barcoded 5' primer, a J-beta primer mix was included in a second PCR lasting about 6 to 11 cycles. From the 5' RACE reads, TCRdb called clonotypes with MiXCR, one entry per CDR3 protein. The sample consists of approximately 1,100,000 distinct CDR3 sequences, 40% to 45% of them appearing once.

The rearrangement links TRBV28 to TRBJ2-5; D is unresolved. Sequencing was carried out using blood. This receptor was identified in a woman aged 55-69 years in good health. This chain's CDR3 is CASGGGAKETQYF. CDR3 DNA sequence: TGTGCCAGCGGTGGCGGAGCCAAAGAGACCCAGTACTTC. The full variable domain, in which reference TRBV28 and TRBJ2-5 provide the parts outside the CDR3, is DVKVTQSSRYLVKRTGEKVFLECVQDMDHENMFWYRQDPGLGLRLIYFSYDVKMKEKGDIPEGYSVSREKKERFSLILESASTNQTSMYLCASGGGAKETQYFGPGTRLLVL.